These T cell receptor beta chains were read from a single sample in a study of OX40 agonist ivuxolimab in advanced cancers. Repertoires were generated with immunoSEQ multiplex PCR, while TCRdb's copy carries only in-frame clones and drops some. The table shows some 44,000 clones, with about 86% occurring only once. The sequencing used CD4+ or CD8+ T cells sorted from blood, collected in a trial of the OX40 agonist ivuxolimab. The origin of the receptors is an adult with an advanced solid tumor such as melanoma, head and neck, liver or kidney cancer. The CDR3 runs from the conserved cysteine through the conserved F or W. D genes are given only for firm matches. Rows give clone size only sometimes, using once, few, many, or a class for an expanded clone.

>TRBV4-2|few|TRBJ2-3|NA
CASSQDPSVAARTDTQYF
TGTGCCAGCAGCCAAGATCCTTCAGTGGCGGCCCGCACAGATACGCAGTATTTT
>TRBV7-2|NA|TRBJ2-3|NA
CASSLSGRAGTDTQYF
TGTGCCAGCAGCTTAAGTGGCAGGGCGGGAACAGATACGCAGTATTTT
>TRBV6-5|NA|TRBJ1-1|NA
CASSQTGWAEAFF
TGTGCCAGCAGCCAGACAGGATGGGCTGAAGCTTTCTTT
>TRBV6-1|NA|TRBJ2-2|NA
CASEDGTTNTGELFF
TGTGCCAGCGAAGACGGGACGACGAACACCGGGGAGCTGTTTTTT
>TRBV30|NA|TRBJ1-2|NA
CAWSNNYGYTF
TGTGCCTGGAGTAACAACTATGGCTACACCTTC
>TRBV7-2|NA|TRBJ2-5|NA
CASSLGFQGETQYF
TGTGCCAGCAGCTTAGGGTTTCAGGGGGAGACCCAGTACTTC
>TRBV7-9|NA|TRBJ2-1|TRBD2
CASSLDRGTSGINNEQFF
TGTGCCAGCAGCTTAGACCGAGGGACTAGCGGGATCAACAATGAGCAGTTCTTC
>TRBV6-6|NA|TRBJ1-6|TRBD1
CASRTGTGNSPLHF
TGTGCCAGCAGGACCGGGACAGGGAATTCACCCCTCCACTTT
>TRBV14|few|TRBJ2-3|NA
CASSAPTVFSIDTQYF
TGTGCCAGCAGCGCCCCGACCGTATTTTCGATAGATACGCAGTATTTT
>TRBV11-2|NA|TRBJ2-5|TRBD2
CASSLRRGGPETQYF
TGTGCCAGCAGCTTAAGGCGGGGGGGCCCGGAGACCCAGTACTTC
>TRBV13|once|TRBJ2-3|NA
CASSSKGLAMGETQYF
TGTGCCAGCAGCTCCAAGGGTCTAGCGATGGGAGAGACGCAGTATTTT
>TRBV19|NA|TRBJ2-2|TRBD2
CASSILRTSVNTGELFF
TGTGCCAGTAGTATCCTAAGGACTAGCGTAAACACCGGGGAGCTGTTTTTT
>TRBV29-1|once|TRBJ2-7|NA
CSVADRNEQYF
TGCAGCGTTGCCGACAGGAACGAGCAGTACTTC
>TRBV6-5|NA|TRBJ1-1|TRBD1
CASSRQGTNTEAFF
TGTGCCAGCAGTCGACAGGGGACGAACACTGAAGCTTTCTTT
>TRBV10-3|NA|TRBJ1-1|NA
CAISESVLNTEAFF
TGTGCCATCAGTGAGTCAGTTCTTAACACTGAAGCTTTCTTT
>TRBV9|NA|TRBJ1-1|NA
CASSVGTDPWEAFF
TGTGCCAGCAGCGTAGGTACGGATCCTTGGGAAGCTTTCTTT
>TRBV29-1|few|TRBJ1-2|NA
CSVVETRTTSYGYTF
TGCAGCGTTGTGGAAACCAGAACCACTAGCTATGGCTACACCTTC
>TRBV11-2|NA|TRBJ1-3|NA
CASSSHLRETIYF
TGTGCCAGCAGCTCCCATCTCCGGGAAACCATATATTTT
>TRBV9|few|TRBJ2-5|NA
CASSQGSSHETQYF
TGTGCCAGCAGCCAAGGGAGCTCCCATGAGACCCAGTACTTC
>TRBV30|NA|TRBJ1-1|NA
CAWSHKGLTGNTEAFF
TGTGCCTGGAGCCATAAGGGTCTAACAGGGAACACTGAAGCTTTCTTT
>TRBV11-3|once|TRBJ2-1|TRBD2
CASSAKGLADYNEQFF
TGTGCCAGCAGCGCCAAAGGACTAGCGGATTACAATGAGCAGTTCTTC
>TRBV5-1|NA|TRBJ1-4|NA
CASTQDGVGGEKLFF
TGCGCCAGCACCCAGGATGGGGTTGGGGGTGAAAAACTGTTTTTT
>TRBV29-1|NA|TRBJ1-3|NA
CSARDQAPGNTIYF
TGCAGCGCCCGGGACCAGGCACCTGGAAACACCATATATTTT
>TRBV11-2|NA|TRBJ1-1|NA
CASSQGQPRAFF
TGTGCCAGCAGCCAGGGGCAGCCGAGGGCTTTCTTT